This TCR beta chain is drawn from a study of beta chain features in type 1 diabetes. With 3 bases clipped from V and 6 bases from J, the junction kept 10 bases outside the gene matches. Germline lookup yields CDR1 KGHSH and CDR2 LQKENI. The CDR3 is 15 residues long. Of the isolated RNA, all was reverse transcribed, and so the sequenced material was expressed TCRB transcripts. Assay used: immunoSEQ multiplex PCR; TCRdb lists only in-frame clones, some missing. The sample comprises about 16,000 clones, approximately 55% of which are singletons, and less than 0.55% rests with the top ten. The sequence derives from a young woman in good health. The specimen was stem cell memory CD4+ T cells from blood. The chain recombines TRBV18 with TRBJ1-2; 7 nucleotides align to TRBD1. The CDR3 sequence: CASSPKHTGENGYTF. CDR3 DNA: TGTGCCAGCTCACCCAAACATACAGGGGAAAATGGCTACACCTTC.